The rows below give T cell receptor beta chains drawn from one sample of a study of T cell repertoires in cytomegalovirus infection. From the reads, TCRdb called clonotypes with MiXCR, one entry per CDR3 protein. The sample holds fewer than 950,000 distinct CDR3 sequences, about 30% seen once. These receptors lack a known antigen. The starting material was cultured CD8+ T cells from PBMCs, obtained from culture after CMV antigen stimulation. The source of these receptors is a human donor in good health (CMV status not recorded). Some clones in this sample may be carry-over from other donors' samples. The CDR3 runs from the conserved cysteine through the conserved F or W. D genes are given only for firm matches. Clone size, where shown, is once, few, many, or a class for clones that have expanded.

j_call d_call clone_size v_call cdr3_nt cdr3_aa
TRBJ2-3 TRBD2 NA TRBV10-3 TGTGCCATCAGAGAGGGACTAGGTGTAAGCACAGATACGCAGTATTTT CAIREGLGVSTDTQYF
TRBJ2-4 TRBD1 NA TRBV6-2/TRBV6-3 TGTGCCAGCAGTTTCCCCGGGACAGACAACAAAAACATTCAGTACTTC CASSFPGTDNKNIQYF
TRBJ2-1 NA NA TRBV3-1 TGTGCCAGCAGCCAATCCACACGCGCCCGGAGGGACAATGAGCAGTTCTTC CASSQSTRARRDNEQFF
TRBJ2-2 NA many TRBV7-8 TGTGCCAGCAGCTTAGTGTGGGGGCGAACCGGGGAGCTGTTTTTT CASSLVWGRTGELFF
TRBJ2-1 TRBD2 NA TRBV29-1 TGCAGCGTTGAAGAAATGGTAGCGGGGAGTGTGGGTGAGCAGTTCTTC CSVEEMVAGSVGEQFF
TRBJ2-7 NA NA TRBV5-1 TGCGCCAGCAGCTTGTCGTCAGGGTTTAGGGCCTACGAGCAGTACTTC CASSLSSGFRAYEQYF
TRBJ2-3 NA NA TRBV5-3 TGTGCCAGCAGCCAAGCCCCCCGCGCAGATACGCAGTATTTT CASSQAPRADTQYF
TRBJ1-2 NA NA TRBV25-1 TGTGCCAGTCTCGGACGGCCGGGCTATGGCTACACCTTC CASLGRPGYGYTF
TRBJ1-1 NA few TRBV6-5 TGTGCCAGCAGCCAGGTTCAGGGTCTGAACACTGAAGCTTTCTTT CASSQVQGLNTEAFF
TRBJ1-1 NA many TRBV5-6 TGTGCCAGCAGCTTGGGTGGCAGCACTGAAGCTTTCTTT CASSLGGSTEAFF
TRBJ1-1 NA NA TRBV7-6 TGTGCCAGCAGCTTACAGGGTACGGCTGAAGCTTTCTTT CASSLQGTAEAFF
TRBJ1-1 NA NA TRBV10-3 TGTGCCATCAGTGAGTCGAGCTGGGGGACTGAAGCTTTCTTT CAISESSWGTEAFF
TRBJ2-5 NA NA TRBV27 NA CASSSSSRWETQYF
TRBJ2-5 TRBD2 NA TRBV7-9 TGTGCCAGCAGCTCGTCTCTCCCCCGCGGGGGGCAAGAGACCCAGTACTTC CASSSSLPRGGQETQYF
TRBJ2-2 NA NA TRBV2 TGTGCCAGCAGTGAACCAGCGAACACCGGGGAGCTGTTTTTT CASSEPANTGELFF
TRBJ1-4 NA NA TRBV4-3 TGCGCCAGCAGCCAAGTAGCGAGGGGGACTAATGAAAAACTGTTTTTT CASSQVARGTNEKLFF
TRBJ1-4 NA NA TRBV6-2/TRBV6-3 TGTGCCAGCAGTTACTCGAACGGGGGGGGTGAAAAACTGTTTTTT CASSYSNGGGEKLFF
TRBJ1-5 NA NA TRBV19 TGTGCCAGCGTCCGGGACGGCAATCAGCCCCAGCATTTT CASVRDGNQPQHF
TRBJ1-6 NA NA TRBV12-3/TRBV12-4 TGTGCCAGCAGGATCTCCGGGGGACGGAATTCACCCCTCCACTTT CASRISGGRNSPLHF
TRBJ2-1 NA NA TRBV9 TGTGCCAGCAGCCCCAGCCCGAGGGTGGCCGGGTACAATGAGCAGTTCTTC CASSPSPRVAGYNEQFF
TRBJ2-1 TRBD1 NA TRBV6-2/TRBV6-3 TGTGCCAGCAGCCCCGTAGGACAGGGGTACATTGAGCAGTTCTTC CASSPVGQGYIEQFF
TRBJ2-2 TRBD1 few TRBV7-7 TGTGCTAGCAGCTCCGGACAGGGGGCATTGAACACCGGGGAGCTGTTTTTT CASSSGQGALNTGELFF
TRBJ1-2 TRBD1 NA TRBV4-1 TGCGCCAGCAGCCAAGTCCCAGGGGGCGGACTCTATGGCTACACCTTC CASSQVPGGGLYGYTF
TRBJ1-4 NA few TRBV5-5 TGTGCCAGCAGCTTGATCCGGGTCTACGGTGCCAAACTGTTTTTT CASSLIRVYGAKLFF
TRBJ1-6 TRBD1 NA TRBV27 TGTGCCAGCAGCGACAGGGGAAATTCATCCCTCCACTTT CASSDRGNSSLHF
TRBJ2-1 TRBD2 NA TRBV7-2 TGTGCCAGCAGCATCACTAGCGGTCCCTACAATGAGCAGTTCTTC CASSITSGPYNEQFF